This T cell receptor beta chain is from a study of blood T cell repertoires in COVID-19. Study-level information: Collection of acute and convalescent COVID-19 samples took place in the United States, Italy and Spain.

Per the study methods: Reference gene primers were amplified, and this amplification served to estimate nucleated cell counts. TCRdb keeps only in-frame clones here, not all; method: immunoSEQ multiplex PCR. V, J and clone size derive from that table, while D and trimming were established from the DNA sequence. The data show about 250,000 clones, over 75% seen once. Participants' reported clinical history set cohort assignment. Losses at the gene ends were 2 bases for V and 6 bases for J; bases not matched to a gene: 8. The CDR3 is 15 amino acids. CDR1 and CDR2 (germline): SGHRS, YFSETQ. The sample comprised PBMCs or T cells enriched from blood (not recorded which). This chain joins TRBV5-1 and TRBJ1-1, with TRBD1 matching 9 bases. The clonotype comes from a man aged 40-55 years who had recovered from COVID-19. CDR3 region: CASSFVQGANAEAFF. DNA for the CDR3: TGCGCCAGCAGCTTCGTACAGGGGGCTAATGCTGAAGCTTTCTTT.